Shown below are 17 T cell receptor beta chains from a single sample sequenced in a study of blood T cell repertoires in COVID-19 (TCRdb year 2020). Library generation was performed with the immunoSEQ multiplex PCR assay. The table comes from immuneACCESS by way of TCRdb, which keeps in-frame sequences with V and J called. Part of the clones is missing from these tables; in studies checked, under half for an unresolved V gene and the rest for unknown reasons. This sample lists some 300,000 clones; about 90% were detected once. The ten top clones hold roughly a tenth of the sample. Sequences were obtained from PBMCs or T cells enriched from blood (not recorded which). The receptors stem from a woman aged 25 to 39 who had recovered from COVID-19.

The chain is built from TRBV7-2 and TRBJ2-3; 12 positions match TRBD2. V was clipped by 1 base and J by 2 bases; unmatched bases: 1. From germline, CDR1 is SGHTA and CDR2 FQGNSA. This CDR3 contains 16 residues. CDR3 protein: CASSLGLAGVTDTQYF. DNA of the CDR3: TGTGCCAGCAGCTTAGGACTAGCGGGAGTCACAGATACGCAGTATTTT.

CDR3 nucleotide sequence: TGTGCCTGGCAACAGGATCCGAACACTGAAGCTTTCTTT. This gives the protein CAWQQDPNTEAFF. This sequence joins TRBV30 and TRBJ1-1, with a possible D match to TRBD1 (5 bases). The CDR3 length is 13 residues. Trimming cost V 5 bases and J 1 base, with 11 bases left between them. In germline, CDR1 is GTSNPN, CDR2 SVGIG (reference sequence).

This clone occurred once. The chain uses TRBV2 and TRBJ2-3; 7 positions agree with TRBD1. CDR1 SNHLY and CDR2 FYNNEI come from the germline V gene. Unmatched junction bases numbered 11, after V lost 10 bases and J lost 4 bases. This CDR3 has 14 amino acids. The CDR3 sequence: CATRETGTPDTQYF. The CDR3 DNA sequence: TGTGCCACCAGAGAGACAGGGACGCCAGATACGCAGTATTTT.

The count of this clone is one. Other DNA sequences in this specimen translate into the identical CDR3. The chain couples TRBV29-1 to TRBJ1-1; a weak D match, TRBD1 (5 bases). V lost 4 bases, J lost 6 bases, and 9 bases lay in between. The CDR3 is made up of 11 amino acids. CDR1 is SQVTM and CDR2 is ANQGSEA in the germline V gene. CDR3 amino acids: CSVVRVPEAFF. DNA of the CDR3: TGCAGCGTTGTCAGGGTTCCTGAAGCTTTCTTT.

The chain has TRBV7-2 and TRBJ2-7, with TRBD2 matching over 9 bases. V lost 5 bases, J lost 2 bases, and 4 bases stayed unmatched. The CDR3 runs 14 residues. The germline gives CDR1 SGHTA, CDR2 FQGNSA. The CDR3 DNA sequence: TGTGCCAGCAGCCGGACTAGCGAGGCCTACGAGCAGTACTTC. Its translation is CASSRTSEAYEQYF.

The chain recombines TRBV4-3 with TRBJ2-1, with TRBD2 matching over 15 bases. J was trimmed by 7 bases and V by 1 base; bases with no gene match: 5. Germline V gene sequence: CDR1 LGHNA, CDR2 YSLEER. The CDR3 has 17 amino acids. CDR3 protein: CASSQVIGTSGRNEQFF. The CDR3 DNA sequence: TGCGCCAGCAGCCAAGTCATAGGGACTAGCGGGAGGAATGAGCAGTTCTTC.

The rearrangement joins TRBV11-2 to TRBJ2-4; 7 positions match TRBD2. With V trimmed by 0 bases and J by 9 bases, 8 bases remained unmatched. CDR3 length equals 15 residues. CDR1 is SGHAT, CDR2 FQNNGV, per germline. CDR3 coding DNA: TGTGCCAGCAGCTTAGATTGGACTAGTGGGGGCATTCAGTACTTC. Residues: CASSLDWTSGGIQYF.

The chain couples TRBV3-1 (or the pseudogene TRBV3-2) to TRBJ2-5; the match to TRBD2 covers 13 bases. CDR3 length equals 18 residues. V shed 6 bases, J shed 0 bases, and the junction held 10 bases outside the gene matches. CDR1 and CDR2 from the germline V gene are LGHDT and YNNKEL (reference sequence). This chain's CDR3 is CASRRGTSGDQYQETQYF. CDR3 nucleotide sequence: TGTGCCAGCAGACGTGGGACTAGCGGGGATCAGTACCAAGAGACCCAGTACTTC.

The chain employs TRBV18 and TRBJ1-1; D is unclear. The CDR3 spans 15 residues. Between the trimmed V and J ends, which lost 5 bases and 3 bases, there was a span of 16 bases. Germline V lookup: CDR1 KGHSH, CDR2 LQKENI. CDR3 protein: CASSLRPLRDTEAFF. CDR3 DNA: TGTGCCAGCTCATTACGACCTTTGAGGGACACTGAAGCTTTCTTT.

This clone was counted a single time. V gene TRBV3-1 (or the pseudogene TRBV3-2) combines with J gene TRBJ1-3, with a possible D match to TRBD1 (6 bases). Germline V gives CDR1 LGHDT, CDR2 YNNKEL (reference sequence). Between the trimmed V and J ends, which lost 1 base and 3 bases, there was a span of 10 bases. CDR3 length: 15 residues. CDR3 DNA sequence: TGTGCCAGCAGCCAAGTTTGGGGGCTTGGAAACACCATATATTTT. Protein sequence: CASSQVWGLGNTIYF.

The chain carries TRBV7-2 and TRBJ2-4; 11 nucleotides align to TRBD2. With 5 bases clipped from V and 6 bases from J, the junction kept 12 bases outside the gene matches. The CDR3 sequence is 17 residues long. Germline V gives CDR1 SGHTA, CDR2 FQGNSA. CDR3 amino acids: CASSVRATSGRSNIQYF. CDR3 nucleotide sequence: TGTGCCAGCAGCGTACGAGCCACTAGCGGGAGATCAAACATTCAGTACTTC.

The genes are TRBV29-1 and TRBJ2-1; 12 nucleotides align to TRBD2. This CDR3 contains 15 residues. The germline V gene encodes CDR1 SQVTM and CDR2 ANQGSEA. V lost 1 base to trimming and J lost 9 bases; unmatched junction nucleotides: 7. Here the CDR3 reads CSVEVASGRAGEQFF. As DNA, the CDR3 is TGCAGCGTTGAAGTGGCTAGCGGGAGGGCAGGTGAGCAGTTCTTC.

The V gene is TRBV28, the J gene TRBJ2-5, with D maybe TRBD2 (6 bases). The CDR3 is 18 residues long. Trimming cost V 3 bases and J 9 bases, with 29 bases left between them. The V gene's germline CDR1 is MDHEN and CDR2 SYDVKM. CDR3 bases: TGTGCCAGCAGTTTTTCCGGGAAGAGGGCCCTACTGGGGGGACCCCAGTACTTC. It encodes CASSFSGKRALLGGPQYF.

The chain recombines TRBV30 with TRBJ1-5, with a tentative D call TRBD1 (6 bases). The CDR3 spans 14 residues. Trimming stripped 3 bases from V and 7 bases from J, with 16 bases between. Germline loops: CDR1 GTSNPN, CDR2 SVGIG (reference sequence). As DNA, the CDR3 is TGTGCCTGGAGCGCGGACAGTCTGCTCCAGCCCCAGCATTTT. Encoded protein: CAWSADSLLQPQHF.

DNA for the CDR3: TGTGCCAGCACTAGCGGGTCGACATACGAGCAGTACTTC. Translation gives CASTSGSTYEQYF. The V call is TRBV5-6, the J call TRBJ2-7; 8 nucleotides align to TRBD2. Looked up from germline, CDR1 is SGHDT and CDR2 is YYEEEE. This CDR3 has 13 amino acids. The V segment lost 6 bases and the J segment 4 bases; nucleotides outside the gene matches: 6.

This chain connects TRBV6-5 to TRBJ2-7; 9 nucleotides match TRBD2. Germline V gene sequence: CDR1 MNHEY, CDR2 SVGAGI. The CDR3 contains 15 residues. J gave up 2 bases and V 6 bases, and 8 bases lay outside the gene matches. CDR3 nucleotide sequence: TGTGCCAGCAGCCTCGCTTTAGCGGGGGCCTACGAGCAGTACTTC. Translation: CASSLALAGAYEQYF.

This chain links TRBV7-2 with TRBJ2-4, with 7 bases aligning to TRBD1. CDR1 is SGHTA and CDR2 is FQGNSA in the germline V gene. Trimming at V came to 9 bases and at J to 0 bases, leaving 8 bases not matched to a gene. The CDR3 spans 15 residues. As DNA, the CDR3 is TGTGCCAGATCTACGGGGACAGAAGCCAAAAACATTCAGTACTTC. Translated, it gives CARSTGTEAKNIQYF.